The entry below gives a single T cell receptor beta chain sequence along with its context. Its antigen is currently unknown. Libraries were prepared by immunoSEQ multiplex PCR; TCRdb keeps only in-frame clonotypes and omits some of them. Altogether 45,000 to 60,000 clones are present, under 85% being singletons, with the ten largest covering around 9.6%. These data are taken from a study of T cell clones after liver transplantation. About the research overall: TCRbeta sequencing after a pre-transplant mixed lymphocyte reaction identified graft-donor-reactive clones, later tracked in post-transplant blood. Points from the study as a whole: In two subjects, few donor cells limited the measurable donor-reactive repertoire. Graft donor-reactive T cells possibly entered the graft instead of undergoing deletion. Donor-reactive sequences fell more than third party-reactive ones, suggesting partial deletion.

CDR3 length: 13 residues. Trimming shortened V by 5 bases and J by 6 bases, and 12 bases separated the two germline ends. Germline CDR1 and CDR2: SGHAT and FQNNGV. Sample: CD4+ T cells from blood, taken at the 22-month timepoint. This clonotype originated in a human patient who received a liver transplant. Part of the T cell pool may stem from the graft donor. The chain has TRBV11-2 and TRBJ2-3; D is perhaps TRBD2 (6 bases). CDR3 in amino acids: CASSPTSIDTQYF. CDR3 coding DNA: TGTGCCAGCAGCCCGACTAGTATTGATACGCAGTATTTT.